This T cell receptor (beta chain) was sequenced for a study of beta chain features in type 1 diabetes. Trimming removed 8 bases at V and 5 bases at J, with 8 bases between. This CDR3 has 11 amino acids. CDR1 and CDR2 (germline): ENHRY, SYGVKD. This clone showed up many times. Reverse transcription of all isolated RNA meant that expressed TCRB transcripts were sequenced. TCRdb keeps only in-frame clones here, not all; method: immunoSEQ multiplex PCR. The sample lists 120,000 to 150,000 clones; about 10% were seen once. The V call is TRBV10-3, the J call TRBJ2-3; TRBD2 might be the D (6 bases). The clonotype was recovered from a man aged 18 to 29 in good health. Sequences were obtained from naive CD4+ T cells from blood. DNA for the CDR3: TGTGCCATCCGGGAGAGAGATACGCAGTATTTT. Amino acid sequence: CAIRERDTQYF.